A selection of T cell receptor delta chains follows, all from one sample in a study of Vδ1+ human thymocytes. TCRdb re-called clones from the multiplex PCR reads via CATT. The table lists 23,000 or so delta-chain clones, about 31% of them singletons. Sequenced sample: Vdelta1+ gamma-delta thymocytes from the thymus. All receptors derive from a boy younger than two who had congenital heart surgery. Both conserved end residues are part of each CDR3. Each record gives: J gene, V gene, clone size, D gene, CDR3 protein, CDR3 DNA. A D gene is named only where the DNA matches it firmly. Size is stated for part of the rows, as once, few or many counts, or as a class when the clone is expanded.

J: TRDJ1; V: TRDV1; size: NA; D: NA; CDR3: CALGELQCGRGTDKLIF; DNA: TGTGCTCTTGGGGAACTGCAGTGTGGACGGGGGACCGATAAACTCATCTTT
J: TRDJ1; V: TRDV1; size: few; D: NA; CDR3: CALGEETSLRVGMDTDKLIF; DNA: TGTGCTCTTGGGGAAGAAACCTCCCTACGGGTGGGGATGGACACCGATAAACTCATCTTT
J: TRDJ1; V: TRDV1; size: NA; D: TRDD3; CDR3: CALGGQGIKGRGSYTDKLIF; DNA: TGTGCTCTCGGGGGACAGGGGATAAAAGGCAGAGGGTCGTACACCGATAAACTCATCTTT
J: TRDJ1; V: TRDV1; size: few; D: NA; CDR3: CALGELVGSFLVGGSDKLIF; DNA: TGTGCTCTTGGGGAACTTGTGGGGTCATTCTTGGTGGGGGGCTCCGATAAACTCATCTTT
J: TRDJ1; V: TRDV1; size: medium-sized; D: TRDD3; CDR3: CALGEGTGGHTDKLIF; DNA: TGTGCTCTTGGGGAAGGTACTGGGGGTCACACCGATAAACTCATCTTT
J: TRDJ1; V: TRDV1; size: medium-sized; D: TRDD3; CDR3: CALGDPNSSYSTGGLTDKLIF; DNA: TGTGCTCTTGGGGACCCTAACTCATCCTACAGTACTGGGGGACTAACCGATAAACTCATCTTT
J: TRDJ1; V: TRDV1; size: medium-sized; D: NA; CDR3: CALGELGFLTQLIF; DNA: TGTGCTCTTGGGGAACTCGGTTTCCTAACCCAACTCATCTTT
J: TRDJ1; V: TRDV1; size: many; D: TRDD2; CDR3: CALGGPSYGGLDKLIF; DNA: TGTGCTCTTGGGGGCCCTTCCTACGGGGGCCTCGATAAACTCATCTTT
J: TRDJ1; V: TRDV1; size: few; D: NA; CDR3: CALGETSTTTVWGPPYTDKLIF; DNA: TGTGCTCTTGGGGAAACTTCCACTACGACGGTATGGGGACCCCCGTACACCGATAAACTCATCTTT
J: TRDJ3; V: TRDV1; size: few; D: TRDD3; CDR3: CALLAPFWPNWGIHWDTRQMFF; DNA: TGTGCTCTTCTAGCACCCTTCTGGCCAAACTGGGGGATACACTGGGACACCCGACAGATGTTTTTC
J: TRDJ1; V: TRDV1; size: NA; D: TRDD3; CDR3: CALGELALPRLGDVADKLIF; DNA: TGTGCTCTTGGGGAACTAGCCCTACCTCGACTGGGGGATGTCGCCGATAAACTCATCTTT
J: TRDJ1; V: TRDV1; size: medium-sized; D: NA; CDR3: CALGERSFLRGYATGPLGLIF; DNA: TGTGCTCTTGGGGAACGTTCCTTCCTACGGGGATACGCGACTGGGCCCTTAGGACTCATCTTT
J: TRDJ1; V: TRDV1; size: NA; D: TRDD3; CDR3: CALGEGGWDLLGEHTDKLIF; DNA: TGTGCTCTTGGGGAAGGGGGTTGGGACCTACTGGGGGAACACACCGATAAACTCATCTTT
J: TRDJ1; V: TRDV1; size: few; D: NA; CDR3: CALGESPARTLFLPAGDYGYTDKLIF; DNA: TGTGCTCTTGGGGAATCCCCTGCCCGCACCCTTTTCCTACCTGCTGGGGATTACGGGTACACCGATAAACTCATCTTT
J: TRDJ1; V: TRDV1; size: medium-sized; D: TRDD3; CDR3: CALGGLLLGENTDKLIF; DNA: TGTGCTCTTGGGGGCCTACTACTGGGGGAGAACACCGATAAACTCATCTTT
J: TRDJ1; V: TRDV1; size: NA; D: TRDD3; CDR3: CALGEGVLAWTGGYRRTDKLIF; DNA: TGTGCTCTTGGGGAAGGGGTGCTTGCCTGGACTGGGGGATATAGGAGAACCGATAAACTCATCTTT
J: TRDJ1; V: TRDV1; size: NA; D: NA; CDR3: CALGERGGLIF; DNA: TGTGCTCTTGGGGAACGAGGCGGACTCATCTTT
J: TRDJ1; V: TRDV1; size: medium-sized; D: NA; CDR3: CALGELLSDKLIF; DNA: TGTGCTCTTGGGGAACTCCTATCCGATAAACTCATCTTT
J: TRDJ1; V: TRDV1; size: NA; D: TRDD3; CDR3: CALGESPCPSLLGDKRTDRLIF; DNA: TGTGCTCTTGGGGAATCCCCTTGCCCCTCCCTACTGGGGGATAAACGCACCGATAGACTCATCTTT
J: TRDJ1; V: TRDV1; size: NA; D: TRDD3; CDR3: CALGEDSYWGIKYTDKLIF; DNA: TGTGCTCTTGGGGAAGATTCCTACTGGGGGATAAAATACACCGATAAACTCATCTTT
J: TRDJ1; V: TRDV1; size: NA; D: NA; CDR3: CALGNAPGARMYTDKLIF; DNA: TGTGCTCTTGGGAACGCCCCTGGGGCTCGGATGTACACCGATAAACTCATCTTT
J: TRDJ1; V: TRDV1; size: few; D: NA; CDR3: CALGERPHSFASGATDKLIF; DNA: TGTGCTCTTGGGGAACGTCCCCATTCCTTCGCTTCGGGGGCCACCGATAAACTCATCTTT
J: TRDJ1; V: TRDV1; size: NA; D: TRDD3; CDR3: CALGKLGLLLPTLGDTSAYTDKLIF; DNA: TGTGCTCTTGGGAAACTAGGGCTTCTCCTTCCTACGCTGGGGGATACGAGCGCTTACACCGATAAACTCATCTTT
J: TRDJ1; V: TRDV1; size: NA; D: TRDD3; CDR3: CALGEEGIDKLIF; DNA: TGTGCTCTTGGGGAAGAGGGGATAGATAAACTCATCTTT
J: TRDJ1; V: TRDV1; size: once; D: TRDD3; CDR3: CALGELSAGGGSRTDKLIF; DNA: TGTGCTCTTGGGGAACTCAGCGCTGGGGGAGGAAGCCGAACCGATAAACTCATCTTT
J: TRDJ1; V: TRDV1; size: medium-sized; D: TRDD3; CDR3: CALGEHTRGYPVFTDKLIF; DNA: TGTGCTCTTGGGGAACACACCCGGGGATACCCGGTGTTCACCGATAAACTCATCTTT
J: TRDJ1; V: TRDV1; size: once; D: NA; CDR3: CALGNSHKLIF; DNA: TGTGCTCTTGGGAACTCGCATAAACTCATCTTT
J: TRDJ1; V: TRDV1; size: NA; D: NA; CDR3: CALGELEGGPYTDKLIF; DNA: TGTGCTCTTGGGGAACTAGAAGGAGGCCCGTACACCGATAAACTCATCTTT
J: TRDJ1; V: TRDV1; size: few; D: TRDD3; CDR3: CALGGSRYWGSHESDKLIF; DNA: TGTGCTCTTGGGGGTTCTAGGTACTGGGGATCGCATGAGTCCGATAAACTCATCTTT